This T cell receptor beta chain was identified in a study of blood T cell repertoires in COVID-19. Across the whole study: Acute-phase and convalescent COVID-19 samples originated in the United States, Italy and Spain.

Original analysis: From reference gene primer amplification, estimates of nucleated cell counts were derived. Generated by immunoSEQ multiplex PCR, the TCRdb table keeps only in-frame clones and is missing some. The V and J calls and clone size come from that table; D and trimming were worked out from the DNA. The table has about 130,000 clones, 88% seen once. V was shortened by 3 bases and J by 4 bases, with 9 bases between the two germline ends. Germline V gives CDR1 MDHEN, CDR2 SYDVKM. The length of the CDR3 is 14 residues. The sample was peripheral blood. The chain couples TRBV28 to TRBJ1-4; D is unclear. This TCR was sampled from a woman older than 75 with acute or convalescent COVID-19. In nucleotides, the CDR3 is TGTGCCAGCAGTTTGCCGGAGTATAATGAAAAACTGTTTTTT. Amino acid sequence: CASSLPEYNEKLFF.